What follows is one TCR beta chain and its context. The antigen is not known. The V gene's germline CDR1 is MDHEN and CDR2 SYDVKM. Trimming took off 3 bases at V and 2 bases at J, with 8 bases between the two ends. The CDR3 runs to 14 residues. These data come from a study of OX40 agonist ivuxolimab in advanced cancers. Study-wide findings and caveats: Low normalized T-cell clonal expansion was additionally recorded for some nonresponders.

The repertoire was sequenced with immunoSEQ multiplex PCR; TCRdb's copy has only in-frame clones and lacks some. The sample lists around 56,000 clones; around 90% were seen once. The source was CD4+ or CD8+ T cells sorted from blood, collected in a trial of the OX40 agonist ivuxolimab. The source of this sequence is an adult with an advanced solid tumor such as melanoma, head and neck, liver or kidney cancer. This rearrangement joins TRBV28 to TRBJ2-1; no definite D call. CDR3 DNA: TGTGCCAGCAGTTTTGGCGGCCCCTACAATGAGCAGTTCTTC. It encodes CASSFGGPYNEQFF. Supplemented by reference TRBV28 and TRBJ2-1, the full variable domain reads DVKVTQSSRYLVKRTGEKVFLECVQDMDHENMFWYRQDPGLGLRLIYFSYDVKMKEKGDIPEGYSVSREKKERFSLILESASTNQTSMYLCASSFGGPYNEQFFGPGTRLTVL.